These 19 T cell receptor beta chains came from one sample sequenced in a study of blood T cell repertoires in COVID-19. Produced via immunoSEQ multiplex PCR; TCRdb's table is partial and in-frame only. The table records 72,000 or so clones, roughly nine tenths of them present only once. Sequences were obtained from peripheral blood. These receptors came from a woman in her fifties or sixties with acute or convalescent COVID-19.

Written as DNA, the CDR3 is TGTGCCAGCAGGAATCTAGGACAGGTTCCCTACGAGCAGTACTTC. It codes for CASRNLGQVPYEQYF. The chain uses TRBV6-5 and TRBJ2-7, with 7 bases fitting TRBD1. CDR1 MNHEY and CDR2 SVGAGI come from the germline V gene. This CDR3 is built from 15 residues. Trimming cost V 6 bases and J 2 bases; bases outside gene matches: 10.

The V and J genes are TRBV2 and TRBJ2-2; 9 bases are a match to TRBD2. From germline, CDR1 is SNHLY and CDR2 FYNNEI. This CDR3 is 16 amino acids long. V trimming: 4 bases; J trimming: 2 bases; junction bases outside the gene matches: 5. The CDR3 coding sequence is TGTGCCAGCAGTGGACTAGCGGCTATTAACACCGGGGAGCTGTTTTTT. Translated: CASSGLAAINTGELFF.

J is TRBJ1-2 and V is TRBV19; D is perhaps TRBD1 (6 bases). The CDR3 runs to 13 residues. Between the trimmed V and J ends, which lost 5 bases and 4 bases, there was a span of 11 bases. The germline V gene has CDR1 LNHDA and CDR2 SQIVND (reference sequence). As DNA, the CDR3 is TGTGCCAGTAGTCCGGGACAAAGCTATGGCTACACCTTC. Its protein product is CASSPGQSYGYTF.

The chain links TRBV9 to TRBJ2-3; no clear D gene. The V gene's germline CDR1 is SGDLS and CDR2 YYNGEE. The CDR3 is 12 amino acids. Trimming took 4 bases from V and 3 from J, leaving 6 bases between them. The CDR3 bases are TGTGCCAGCAGCCAACTGACAGATACGCAGTATTTT. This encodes CASSQLTDTQYF.

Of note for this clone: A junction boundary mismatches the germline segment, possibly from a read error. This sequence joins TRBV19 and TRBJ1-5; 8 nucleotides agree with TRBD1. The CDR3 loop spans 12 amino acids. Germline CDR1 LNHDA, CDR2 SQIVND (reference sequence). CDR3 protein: CASSLDRGPQHF. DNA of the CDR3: TGTGCCAGTAGTCTAGACAGGGGGCCCCAGCATTTT.

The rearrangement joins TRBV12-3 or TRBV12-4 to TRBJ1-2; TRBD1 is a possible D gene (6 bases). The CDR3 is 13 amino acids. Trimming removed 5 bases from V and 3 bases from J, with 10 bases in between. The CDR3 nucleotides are TGTGCCAGCAGTACAACAGGGCACTATGGCTACACCTTC. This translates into CASSTTGHYGYTF.

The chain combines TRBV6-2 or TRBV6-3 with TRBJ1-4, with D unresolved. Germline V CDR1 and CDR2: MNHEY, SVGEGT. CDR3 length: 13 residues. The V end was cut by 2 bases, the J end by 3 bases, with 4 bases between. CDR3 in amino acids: CASSYGPNEKLFF. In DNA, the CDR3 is TGTGCCAGCAGTTACGGCCCTAATGAAAAACTGTTTTTT.

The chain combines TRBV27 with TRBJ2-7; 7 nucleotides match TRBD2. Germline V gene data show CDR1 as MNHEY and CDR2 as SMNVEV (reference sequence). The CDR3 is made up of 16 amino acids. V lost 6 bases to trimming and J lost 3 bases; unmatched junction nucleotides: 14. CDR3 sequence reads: CASRTREAKGLYEQYF. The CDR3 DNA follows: TGTGCCAGCAGAACCCGGGAGGCCAAGGGGCTCTACGAGCAGTACTTC.

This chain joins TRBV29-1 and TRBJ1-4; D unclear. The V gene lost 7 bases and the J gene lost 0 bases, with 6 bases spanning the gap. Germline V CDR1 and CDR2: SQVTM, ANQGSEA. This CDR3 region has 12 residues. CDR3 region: CSASATNEKLFF. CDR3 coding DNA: TGCAGCGCCAGCGCAACTAATGAAAAACTGTTTTTT.

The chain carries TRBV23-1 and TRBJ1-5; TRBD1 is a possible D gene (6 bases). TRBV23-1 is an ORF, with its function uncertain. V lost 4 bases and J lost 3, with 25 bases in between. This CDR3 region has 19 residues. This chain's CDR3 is CASSPLGRTGRGFNQPQHF. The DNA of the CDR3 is TGCGCCAGCAGTCCCCTAGGGCGCACAGGGCGAGGGTTCAATCAGCCCCAGCATTTT.

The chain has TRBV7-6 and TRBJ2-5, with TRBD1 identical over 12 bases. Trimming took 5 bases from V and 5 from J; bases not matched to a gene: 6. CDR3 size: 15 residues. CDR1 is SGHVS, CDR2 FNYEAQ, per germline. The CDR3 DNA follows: TGTGCCAGCAGCATGGGACAGGGGGCGAGGGAGACCCAGTACTTC. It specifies CASSMGQGARETQYF. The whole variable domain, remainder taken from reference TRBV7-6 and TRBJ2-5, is GAGVSQSPRYKVTKRGQDVALRCDPISGHVSLYWYRQALGQGPEFLTYFNYEAQQDKSGLPNDRFSAERPEGSISTLTIQRTEQRDSAMYRCASSMGQGARETQYFGPGTRLLVL.

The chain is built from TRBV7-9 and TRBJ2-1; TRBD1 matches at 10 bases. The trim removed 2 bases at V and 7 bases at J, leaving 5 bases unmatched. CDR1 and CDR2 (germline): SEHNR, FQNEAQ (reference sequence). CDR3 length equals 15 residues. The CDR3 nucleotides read TGTGCCAGCAGCTTAAGGGGACAGGGGAGAAATGAGCAGTTCTTC. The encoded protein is CASSLRGQGRNEQFF.

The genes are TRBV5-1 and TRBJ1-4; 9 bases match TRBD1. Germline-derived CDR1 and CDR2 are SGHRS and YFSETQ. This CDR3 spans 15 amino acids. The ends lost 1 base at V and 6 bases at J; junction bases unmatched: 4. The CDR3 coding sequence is TGCGCCAGCAGCTTGCTACAGGGGGCGCATGAAAAACTGTTTTTT. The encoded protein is CASSLLQGAHEKLFF.

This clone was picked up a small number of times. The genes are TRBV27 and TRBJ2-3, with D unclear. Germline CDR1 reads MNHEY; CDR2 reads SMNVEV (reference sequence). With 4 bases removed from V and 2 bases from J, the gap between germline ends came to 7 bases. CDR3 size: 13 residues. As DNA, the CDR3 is TGTGCCAGCAGTTCCAGAAACACAGATACGCAGTATTTT. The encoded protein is CASSSRNTDTQYF.

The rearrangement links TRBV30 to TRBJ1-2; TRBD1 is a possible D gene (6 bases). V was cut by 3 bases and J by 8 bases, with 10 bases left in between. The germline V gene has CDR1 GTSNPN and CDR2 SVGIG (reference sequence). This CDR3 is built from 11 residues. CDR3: CAWSRGGGYTF. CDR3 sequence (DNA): TGTGCCTGGAGCCGGGGGGGCGGCTACACCTTC.

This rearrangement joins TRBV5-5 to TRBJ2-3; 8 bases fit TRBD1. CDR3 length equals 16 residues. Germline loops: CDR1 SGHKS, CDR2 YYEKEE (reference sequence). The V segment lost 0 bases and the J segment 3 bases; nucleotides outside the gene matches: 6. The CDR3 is CASSLGTGFITDTQYF. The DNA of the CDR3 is TGTGCCAGCAGCTTGGGGACAGGGTTTATTACAGATACGCAGTATTTT.

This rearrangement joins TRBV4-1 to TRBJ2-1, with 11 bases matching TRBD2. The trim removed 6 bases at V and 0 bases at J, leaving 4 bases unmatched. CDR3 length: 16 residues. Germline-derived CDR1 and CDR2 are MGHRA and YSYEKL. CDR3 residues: CASRRLAGSSYNEQFF. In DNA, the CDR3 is TGCGCCAGCAGGAGACTAGCGGGGAGCTCCTACAATGAGCAGTTCTTC.

The CDR3 loop reads CASRVSHAEAFF. CDR3 DNA: TGTGCCAGCAGAGTGAGTCACGCTGAAGCTTTCTTT. This chain links TRBV6-5 with TRBJ1-1; D is undetermined. Per the germline V gene, CDR1 is MNHEY and CDR2 is SVGAGI. The CDR3 is 12 residues long. Trimming left V 6 bases short and J 6 bases short, with 11 bases between.

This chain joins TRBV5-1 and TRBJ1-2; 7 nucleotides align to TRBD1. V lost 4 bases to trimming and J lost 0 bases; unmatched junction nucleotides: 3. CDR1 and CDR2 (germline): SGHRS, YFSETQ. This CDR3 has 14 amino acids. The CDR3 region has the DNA TGCGCCAGCAGCCGGGACAGAGCTAACTATGGCTACACCTTC. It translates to CASSRDRANYGYTF.